This TCR beta chain originates from a study of a mutant IDH1 vaccine in newly diagnosed glioma (dated by TCRdb to the early 2020s). About the full investigation: Vaccination began 4-6 weeks after radiotherapy alone, or alongside temozolomide cycles in the chemotherapy-containing groups. Visit V12 was the week-35 safety follow-up and visit V13 was the week-47 end of study. For exploratory analyses, approximately 25 treated patients had longitudinal TCRB deep sequencing done wherever samples were available. Of the approximately 35 treated patients, 62.5% were male and approximately 38% were female, and a mean age of roughly 40 years was recorded. Before enrollment, most patients had been given radiochemotherapy with temozolomide as standard therapy, while the rest had received either radiotherapy alone or temozolomide alone. Peripheral blood was drawn at six visits: V03 (baseline), V05, V07, V10, V12 and V13. What the study reported, not specific to this receptor: Immune responses induced by the vaccine were seen in approximately 93% of patients across multiple MHC alleles. Pseudoprogression seemed to be unrelated to changes in the top peripheral T cell clonotypes found by TCRB sequencing. It was noted by the authors that analyses of patient blood samples could not be reproduced owing to sample limitations. PBMC samples for TCRB deep sequencing were selected based on availability.

CDR1 and CDR2, looked up from the germline V gene, are SQVTM and ANQGSEA. Including cysteine and phenylalanine, the CDR3 has 14 amino acids. The entry retains the CDR3 DNA only, 42 bases that are in frame from base 1. V was cut back by 5 bases and J by 0 bases, leaving a gap of 11 bases between them. In regard to this clone: The antigen it binds to is not known. The sample holds no much larger clone one base away, and base qualities are not on file.

The method was the immunoSEQ multiplex PCR assay. Following the manufacturer's protocol, the hsTCRB Kit was used to amplify rearranged TCR beta chain sequences. TCRB libraries were sequenced on an Illumina MiSeq. The original methods were these. The kit vendor's proprietary platform handled demultiplexing, trimming and gene mapping. Here the immuneACCESS table is served through TCRdb, limited to in-frame sequences with V and J called. Missing clones are a known gap in these copies; in checked studies unresolved V genes cover under half, and the rest lacks a known reason. V and J calls and clone size follow that table, whereas D and trimming were derived from the DNA. Counted in this sample were around 30,000 clones; about four fifths of them appeared once. In total, the top ten clones hold roughly 6.6% of the sample. In the paper's terms, the time point label means: week 35, safety follow-up. A 20-mer mutant IDH1 peptide at 300 micrograms in Montanide made up each vaccine dose, which was injected subcutaneously together with topical imiquimod. Eight vaccinations were administered to patients in weeks 1, 3, 5, 7, 11, 15, 19 and 23, corresponding to visits V03 through V10. Donors had newly diagnosed WHO grade 3 or 4 IDH1-mutant astrocytomas with loss of nuclear ATRX. The samples were drawn from NOA16, a multicentre, single-arm, open-label phase I trial in Germany that tested a mutant IDH1 peptide vaccine in humans for the first time. Genomic DNA for TCRB sequencing was extracted from EDTA blood using the DNeasy Blood and Tissue Kit.

This clonotype was obtained from a woman aged 18-29 years with glioma. The V gene is TRBV29-1 and the J gene is TRBJ2-4, with the D gene not clear enough to name. The specimen was PBMCs, collected from a glioma patient whose treatment included an IDH1 peptide vaccine. The CDR3 is CSVTPGVAKNIQYF. The nucleotide sequence reads TGCAGCGTTACTCCAGGTGTAGCCAAAAACATTCAGTACTTC.